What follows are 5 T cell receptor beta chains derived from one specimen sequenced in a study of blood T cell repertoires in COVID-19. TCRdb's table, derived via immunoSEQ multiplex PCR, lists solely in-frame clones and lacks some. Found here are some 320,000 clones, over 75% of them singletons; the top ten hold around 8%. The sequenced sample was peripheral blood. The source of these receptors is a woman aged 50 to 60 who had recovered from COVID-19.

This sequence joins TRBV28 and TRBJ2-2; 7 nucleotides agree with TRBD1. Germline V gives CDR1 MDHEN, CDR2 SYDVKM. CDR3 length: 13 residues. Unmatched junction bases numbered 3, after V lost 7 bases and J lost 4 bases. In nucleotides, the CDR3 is TGTGCCAGCAAACAGGGGAGCACCGGGGAGCTGTTTTTT. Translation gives CASKQGSTGELFF. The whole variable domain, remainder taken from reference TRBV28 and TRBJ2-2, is DVKVTQSSRYLVKRTGEKVFLECVQDMDHENMFWYRQDPGLGLRLIYFSYDVKMKEKGDIPEGYSVSREKKERFSLILESASTNQTSMYLCASKQGSTGELFFGEGSRLTVL.

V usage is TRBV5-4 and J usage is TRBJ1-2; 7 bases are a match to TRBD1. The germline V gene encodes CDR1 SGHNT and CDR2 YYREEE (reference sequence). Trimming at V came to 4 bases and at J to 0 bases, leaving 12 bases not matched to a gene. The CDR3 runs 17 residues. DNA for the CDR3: TGTGCCAGCAGCGCAACGTTGGGGACAGCGTCTAACTATGGCTACACCTTC. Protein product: CASSATLGTASNYGYTF.

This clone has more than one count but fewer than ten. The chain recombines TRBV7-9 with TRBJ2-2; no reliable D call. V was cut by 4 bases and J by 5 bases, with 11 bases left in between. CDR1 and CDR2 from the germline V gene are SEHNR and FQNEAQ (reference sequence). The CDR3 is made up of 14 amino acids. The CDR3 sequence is CASSSIFSTGELFF. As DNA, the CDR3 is TGTGCCAGCAGCTCGATTTTCAGTACCGGGGAGCTGTTTTTT.

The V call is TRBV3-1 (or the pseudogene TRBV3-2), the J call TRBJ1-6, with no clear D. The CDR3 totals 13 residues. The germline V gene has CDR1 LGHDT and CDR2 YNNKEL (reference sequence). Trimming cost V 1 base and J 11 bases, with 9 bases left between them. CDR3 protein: CASSQGLAAPLHF. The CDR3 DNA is TGTGCCAGCAGCCAAGGGCTCGCCGCACCCCTCCACTTT.

As DNA, the CDR3 is TGTGCCAGCAGCTTAATGAGACTAGCGGGCTCTGGGGCCAACGTCCTGACTTTC. Residues: CASSLMRLAGSGANVLTF. This chain links TRBV7-2 with TRBJ2-6; 10 bases are shared with TRBD2. The CDR3 runs to 18 residues. Germline CDR1 is SGHTA and CDR2 is FQGNSA. Unmatched junction bases numbered 4, after V lost 2 bases and J lost 0 bases.